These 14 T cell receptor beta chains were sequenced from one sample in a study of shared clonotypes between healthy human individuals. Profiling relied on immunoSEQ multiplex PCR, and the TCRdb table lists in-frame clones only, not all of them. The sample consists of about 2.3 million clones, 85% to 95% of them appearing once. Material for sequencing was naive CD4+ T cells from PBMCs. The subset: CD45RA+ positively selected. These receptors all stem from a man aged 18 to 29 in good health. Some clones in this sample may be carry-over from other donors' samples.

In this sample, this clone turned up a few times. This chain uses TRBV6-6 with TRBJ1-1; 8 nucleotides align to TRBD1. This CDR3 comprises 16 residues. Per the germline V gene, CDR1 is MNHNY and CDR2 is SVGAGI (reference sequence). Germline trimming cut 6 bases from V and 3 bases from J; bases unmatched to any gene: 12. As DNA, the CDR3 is TGTGCCAGCAGCCAAGGACAGGGCGGGGCAGACACTGAAGCTTTCTTT. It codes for CASSQGQGGADTEAFF.

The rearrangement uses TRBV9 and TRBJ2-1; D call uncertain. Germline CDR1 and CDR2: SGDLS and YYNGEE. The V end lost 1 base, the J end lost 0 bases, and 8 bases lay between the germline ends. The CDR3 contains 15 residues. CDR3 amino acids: CASSVRSASYNEQFF. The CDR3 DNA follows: TGTGCCAGCAGCGTACGGAGTGCCTCCTACAATGAGCAGTTCTTC.

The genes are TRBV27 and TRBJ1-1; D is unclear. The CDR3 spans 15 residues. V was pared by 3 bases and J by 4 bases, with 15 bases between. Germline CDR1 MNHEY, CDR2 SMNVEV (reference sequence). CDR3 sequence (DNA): TGTGCCAGCAGTTTCCTCAAAGGAGGGAGCACTGAAGCTTTCTTT. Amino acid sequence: CASSFLKGGSTEAFF.

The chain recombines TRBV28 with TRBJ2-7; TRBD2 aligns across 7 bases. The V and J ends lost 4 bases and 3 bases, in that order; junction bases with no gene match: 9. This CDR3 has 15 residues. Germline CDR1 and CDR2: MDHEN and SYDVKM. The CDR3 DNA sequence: TGTGCCAGCAGTTCGTCAGCGGGACTTGGCTACGAGCAGTACTTC. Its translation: CASSSSAGLGYEQYF.

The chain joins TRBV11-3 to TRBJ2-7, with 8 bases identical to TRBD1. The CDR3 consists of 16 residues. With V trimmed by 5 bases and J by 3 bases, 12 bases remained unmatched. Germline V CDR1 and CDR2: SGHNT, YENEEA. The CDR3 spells CASSRGVGTGYYEQYF. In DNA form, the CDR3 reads TGTGCCAGCAGCCGAGGAGTCGGGACAGGCTACTACGAGCAGTACTTC.

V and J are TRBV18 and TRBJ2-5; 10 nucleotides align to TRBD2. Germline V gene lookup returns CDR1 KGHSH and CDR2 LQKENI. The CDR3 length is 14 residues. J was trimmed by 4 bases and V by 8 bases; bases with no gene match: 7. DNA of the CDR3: TGTGCCAGCGTCCCAGCGGGAGGGGGAGAGACCCAGTACTTC. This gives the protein CASVPAGGGETQYF.

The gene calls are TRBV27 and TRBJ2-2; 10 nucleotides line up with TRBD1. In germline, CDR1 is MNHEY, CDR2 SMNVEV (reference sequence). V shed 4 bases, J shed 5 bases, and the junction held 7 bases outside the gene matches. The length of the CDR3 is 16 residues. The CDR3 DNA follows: TGTGCCAGCAGTTCCCCCGGGACAGGGGCGACCGGGGAGCTGTTTTTT. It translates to CASSSPGTGATGELFF.

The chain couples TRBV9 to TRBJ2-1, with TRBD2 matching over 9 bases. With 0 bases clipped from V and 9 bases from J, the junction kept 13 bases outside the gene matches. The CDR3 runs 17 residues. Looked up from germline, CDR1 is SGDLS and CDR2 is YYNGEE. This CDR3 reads CASSVDLFAGGPAEQFF. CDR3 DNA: TGTGCCAGCAGCGTAGACTTATTCGCGGGAGGGCCTGCTGAGCAGTTCTTC.

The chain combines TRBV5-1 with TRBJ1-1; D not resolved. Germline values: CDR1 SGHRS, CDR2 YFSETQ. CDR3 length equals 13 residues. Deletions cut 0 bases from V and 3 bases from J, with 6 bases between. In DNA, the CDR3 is TGCGCCAGCAGCTTGGACGCGGACACTGAAGCTTTCTTT. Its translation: CASSLDADTEAFF.

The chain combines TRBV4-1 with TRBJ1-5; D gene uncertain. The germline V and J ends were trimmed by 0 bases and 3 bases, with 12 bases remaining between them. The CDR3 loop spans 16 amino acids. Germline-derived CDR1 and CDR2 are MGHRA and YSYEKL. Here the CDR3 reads CASSQDILVTNQPQHF. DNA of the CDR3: TGCGCCAGCAGCCAAGATATTCTAGTGACCAATCAGCCCCAGCATTTT.

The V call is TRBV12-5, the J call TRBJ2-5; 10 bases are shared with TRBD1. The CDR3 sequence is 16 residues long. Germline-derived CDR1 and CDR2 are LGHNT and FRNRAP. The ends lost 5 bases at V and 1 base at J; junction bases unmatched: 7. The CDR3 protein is CASGPGQGGLQETQYF. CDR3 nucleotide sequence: TGTGCTAGTGGTCCCGGACAGGGGGGTCTCCAAGAGACCCAGTACTTC.

CDR3 in amino acids: CASSLQVQGRTDTQYF. The CDR3 DNA reads as TGTGCCAGCAGCTTGCAAGTCCAGGGGCGCACAGATACGCAGTATTTT. The chain joins TRBV5-5 to TRBJ2-3; perhaps TRBD1 as D (6 bases). V was trimmed by 1 base and J by 1 base, leaving 13 bases between them. Germline V gene data show CDR1 as SGHKS and CDR2 as YYEKEE (reference sequence). This CDR3 region has 16 residues.

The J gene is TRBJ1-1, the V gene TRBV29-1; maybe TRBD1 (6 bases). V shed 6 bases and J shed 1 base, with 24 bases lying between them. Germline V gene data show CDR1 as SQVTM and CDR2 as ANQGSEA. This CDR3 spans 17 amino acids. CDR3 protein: CSVPYPRGGLANTEAFF. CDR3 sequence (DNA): TGCAGCGTCCCTTACCCCAGGGGTGGACTGGCGAACACTGAAGCTTTCTTT.

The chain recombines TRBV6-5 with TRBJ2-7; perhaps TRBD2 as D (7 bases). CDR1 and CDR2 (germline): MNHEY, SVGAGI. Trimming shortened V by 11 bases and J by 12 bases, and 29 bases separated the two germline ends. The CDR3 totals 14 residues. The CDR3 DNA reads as TGTGCCCGATCAGAGGGGGGGTCGTACAGGAAGGGGTACTTC. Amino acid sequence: CARSEGGSYRKGYF.